This T cell receptor (beta chain) was sequenced for a study of a mutant IDH1 vaccine in newly diagnosed glioma. Measured with immunoSEQ multiplex PCR; TCRdb has only the in-frame clones, and not every one. The sample lists about 50,000 clones; about 81% were seen once. A note on this clone: No antigen is known for it.

The time point was: week 47, end of study. Each vaccine dose was 300 ug of mutant IDH1 20-mer peptide, with topical imiquimod. Germline CDR1 is SGHRS and CDR2 is YFSETQ. Trimming cost V 1 base and J 0 bases, with 16 bases left between them. The CDR3 extends over 17 amino acids. The gene calls are TRBV5-1 and TRBJ1-1; D may be TRBD1 (5 bases). The TCR comes from a woman in her 30s with glioma. Some clones in this sample may be carry-over from other donors' samples. The sequencing here drew on PBMCs, taken from a glioma patient whose treatment included an IDH1 peptide vaccine. CDR3 residues: CASSLRGAPPMNTEAFF. In nucleotides, the CDR3 is TGCGCCAGCAGCTTGAGAGGGGCGCCACCGATGAACACTGAAGCTTTCTTT. Filled out from reference TRBV5-1 and TRBJ1-1, the complete variable domain reads KAGVTQTPRYLIKTRGQQVTLSCSPISGHRSVSWYQQTPGQGLQFLFEYFSETQRNKGNFPGRFSGRQFSNSRSEMNVSTLELGDSALYLCASSLRGAPPMNTEAFFGQGTRLTVV.